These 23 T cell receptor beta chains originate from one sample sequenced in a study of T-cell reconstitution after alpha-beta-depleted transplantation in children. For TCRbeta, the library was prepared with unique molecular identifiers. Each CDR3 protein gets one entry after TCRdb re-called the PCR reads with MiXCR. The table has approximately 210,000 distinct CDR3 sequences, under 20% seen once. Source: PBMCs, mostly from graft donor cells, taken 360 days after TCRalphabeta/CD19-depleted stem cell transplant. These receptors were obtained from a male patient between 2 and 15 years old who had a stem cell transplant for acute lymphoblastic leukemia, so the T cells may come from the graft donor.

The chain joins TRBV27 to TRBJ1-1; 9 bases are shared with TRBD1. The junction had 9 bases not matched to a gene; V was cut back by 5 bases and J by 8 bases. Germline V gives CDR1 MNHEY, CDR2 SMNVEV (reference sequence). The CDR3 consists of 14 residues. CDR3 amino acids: CASSPIRDRDEAFF. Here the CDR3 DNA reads TGTGCCAGCAGTCCGATCCGGGACAGGGACGAAGCTTTCTTT.

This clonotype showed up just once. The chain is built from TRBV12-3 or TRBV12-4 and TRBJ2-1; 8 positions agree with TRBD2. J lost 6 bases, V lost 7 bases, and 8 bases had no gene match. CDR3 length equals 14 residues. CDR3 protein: CASNQRGRINEQFF. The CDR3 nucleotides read TGTGCCAGCAACCAGCGGGGGAGGATCAATGAGCAGTTCTTC.

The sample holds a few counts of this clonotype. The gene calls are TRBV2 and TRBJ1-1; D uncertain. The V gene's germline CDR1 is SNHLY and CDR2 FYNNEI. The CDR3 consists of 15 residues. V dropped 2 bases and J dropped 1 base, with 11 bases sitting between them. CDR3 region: CASSEFRAQNTEAFF. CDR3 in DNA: TGTGCCAGCAGTGAATTCCGCGCCCAGAACACTGAAGCTTTCTTT.

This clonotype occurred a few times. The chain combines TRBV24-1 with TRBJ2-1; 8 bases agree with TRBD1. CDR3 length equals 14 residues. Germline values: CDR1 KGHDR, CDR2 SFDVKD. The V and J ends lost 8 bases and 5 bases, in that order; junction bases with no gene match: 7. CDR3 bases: TGTGCCACCAATGACAGGGGCGCCCACAATGAGCAGTTCTTC. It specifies CATNDRGAHNEQFF.

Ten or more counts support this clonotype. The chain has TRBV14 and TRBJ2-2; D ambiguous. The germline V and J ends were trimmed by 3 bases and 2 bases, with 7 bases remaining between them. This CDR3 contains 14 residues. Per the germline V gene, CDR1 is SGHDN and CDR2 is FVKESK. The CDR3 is CASSHFHNTGELFF. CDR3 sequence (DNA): TGTGCCAGCAGCCATTTCCACAACACCGGGGAGCTGTTTTTT.

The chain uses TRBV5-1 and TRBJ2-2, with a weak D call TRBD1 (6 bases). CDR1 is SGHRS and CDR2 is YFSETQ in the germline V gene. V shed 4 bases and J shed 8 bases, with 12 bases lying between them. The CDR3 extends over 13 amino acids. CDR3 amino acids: CASSLPGTGELFF. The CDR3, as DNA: TGCGCCAGCAGCCTCCCCGGGACAGGGGAGCTGTTTTTT.

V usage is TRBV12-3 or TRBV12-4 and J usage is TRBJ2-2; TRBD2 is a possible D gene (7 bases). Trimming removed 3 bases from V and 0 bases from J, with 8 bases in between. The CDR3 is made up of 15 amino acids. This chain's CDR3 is CASSLRGPNTGELFF. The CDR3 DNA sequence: TGTGCCAGCAGTTTGCGGGGGCCGAACACCGGGGAGCTGTTTTTT.

As DNA, the CDR3 is TGCGCCAGCAGCCAAGACACCTCCAAAAACATTCAGTACTTC. Its translation is CASSQDTSKNIQYF. This chain connects TRBV4-3 to TRBJ2-4; no reliable D call. Germline CDR1 reads LGHNA; CDR2 reads YSLEER. The V and J ends lost 0 bases and 2 bases respectively, with 5 bases between them. This CDR3 spans 14 amino acids.

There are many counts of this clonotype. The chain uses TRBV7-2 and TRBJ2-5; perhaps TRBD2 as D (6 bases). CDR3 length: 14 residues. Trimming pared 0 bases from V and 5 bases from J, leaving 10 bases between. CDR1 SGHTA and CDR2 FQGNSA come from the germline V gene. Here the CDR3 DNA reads TGTGCCAGCAGCTTAGCCGCGGGGCGGGAGACCCAGTACTTC. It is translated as CASSLAAGRETQYF.

CDR3 sequence (DNA): TGCAGTGCTAGACCCCCCACGGGGGTATACAATGAGCAGTTCTTC. Protein: CSARPPTGVYNEQFF. The genes are TRBV20-1 and TRBJ2-1; a weak D match, TRBD2 (6 bases). Germline V CDR1 and CDR2: DFQATT, SNEGSKA (reference sequence). The CDR3 has 15 amino acids. V was cut by 2 bases and J by 4 bases, with 15 bases left in between.

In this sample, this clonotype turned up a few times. CDR3 nucleotides: TGTGCCATCAGTGAGTCCTCAAGGGGGAACACTGAAGCTTTCTTT. This gives the protein CAISESSRGNTEAFF. This chain links TRBV10-3 with TRBJ1-1; possibly TRBD1 for D (5 bases). CDR3 length equals 15 residues. V was clipped by 0 bases and J by 1 base, with 9 bases between them. Germline V gene lookup returns CDR1 ENHRY and CDR2 SYGVKD.

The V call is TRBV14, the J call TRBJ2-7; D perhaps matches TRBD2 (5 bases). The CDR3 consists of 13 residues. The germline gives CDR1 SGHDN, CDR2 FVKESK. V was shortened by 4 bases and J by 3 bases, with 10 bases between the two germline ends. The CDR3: CASSLASYYEQYF. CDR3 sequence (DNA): TGTGCCAGCAGCCTAGCGTCCTACTACGAGCAGTACTTC.

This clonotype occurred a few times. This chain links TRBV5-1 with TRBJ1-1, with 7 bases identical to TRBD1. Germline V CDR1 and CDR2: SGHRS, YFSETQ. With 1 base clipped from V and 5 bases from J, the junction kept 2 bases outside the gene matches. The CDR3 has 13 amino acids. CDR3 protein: CASSLTTGTEAFF. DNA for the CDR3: TGCGCCAGCAGCTTGACGACAGGGACTGAAGCTTTCTTT.

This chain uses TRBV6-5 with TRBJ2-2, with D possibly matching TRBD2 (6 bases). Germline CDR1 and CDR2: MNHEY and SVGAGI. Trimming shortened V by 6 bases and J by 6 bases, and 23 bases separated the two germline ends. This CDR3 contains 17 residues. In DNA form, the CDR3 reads TGTGCCAGCAGATACGCGACCGCCCTAGCGAGTTCCGGGGAGCTGTTTTTT. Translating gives CASRYATALASSGELFF.

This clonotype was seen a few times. CDR3 DNA sequence: TGTGCCAGCAGCCGAGGACAGGGCCTCACCGGGGAGCTGTTTTTT. Its protein product is CASSRGQGLTGELFF. The J gene is TRBJ2-2, the V gene TRBV4-2; TRBD1 matches at 8 bases. Losses at the gene ends were 4 bases for V and 4 bases for J; bases not matched to a gene: 5. CDR1 is LGHNA, CDR2 YNFKEQ, per germline. The length of the CDR3 is 15 residues.

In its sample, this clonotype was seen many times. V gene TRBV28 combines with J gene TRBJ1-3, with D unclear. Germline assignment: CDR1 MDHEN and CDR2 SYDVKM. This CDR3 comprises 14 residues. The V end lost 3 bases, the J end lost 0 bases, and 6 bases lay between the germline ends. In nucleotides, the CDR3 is TGTGCCAGCAGTTTTCCGAGCTCTGGAAACACCATATATTTT. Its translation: CASSFPSSGNTIYF.

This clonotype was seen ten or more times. This chain's CDR3 is CASRIAPGANVLTF. The DNA for the CDR3 is TGTGCCAGCAGAATCGCCCCTGGGGCCAACGTCCTGACTTTC. V usage is TRBV6-1 and J usage is TRBJ2-6; unclear D gene. Between the trimmed V and J ends, which lost 6 bases and 2 bases, there was a span of 8 bases. The germline V gene encodes CDR1 MNHNS and CDR2 SASEGT. CDR3 size: 14 residues.

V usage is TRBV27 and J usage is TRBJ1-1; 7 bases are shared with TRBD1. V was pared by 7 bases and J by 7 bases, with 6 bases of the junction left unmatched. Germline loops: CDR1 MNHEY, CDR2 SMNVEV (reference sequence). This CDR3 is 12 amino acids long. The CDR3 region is CASNTGQDEAFF. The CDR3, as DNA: TGTGCCAGCAACACCGGACAGGATGAAGCTTTCTTT.

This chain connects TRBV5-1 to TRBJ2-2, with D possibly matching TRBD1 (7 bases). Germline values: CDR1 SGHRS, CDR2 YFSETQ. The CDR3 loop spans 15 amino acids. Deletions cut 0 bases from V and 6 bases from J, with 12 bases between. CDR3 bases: TGCGCCAGCAGCTTGGGCGGGACAGCCGCCGGGGAGCTGTTTTTT. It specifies CASSLGGTAAGELFF. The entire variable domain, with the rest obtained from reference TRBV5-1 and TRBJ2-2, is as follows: KAGVTQTPRYLIKTRGQQVTLSCSPISGHRSVSWYQQTPGQGLQFLFEYFSETQRNKGNFPGRFSGRQFSNSRSEMNVSTLELGDSALYLCASSLGGTAAGELFFGEGSRLTVL.

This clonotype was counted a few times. The chain's CDR3 is CASRDRGRLPTGELFF. The CDR3 coding sequence is TGTGCCAGCAGGGACAGGGGGCGCCTCCCCACCGGGGAGCTGTTTTTT. The V gene is TRBV6-1, the J gene TRBJ2-2; TRBD1 agrees at 11 bases. The V gene end was trimmed by 6 bases and the J gene end by 4 bases; junction bases not matched to a gene: 7. CDR1 is MNHNS and CDR2 is SASEGT in the germline V gene. The CDR3 loop spans 16 amino acids.

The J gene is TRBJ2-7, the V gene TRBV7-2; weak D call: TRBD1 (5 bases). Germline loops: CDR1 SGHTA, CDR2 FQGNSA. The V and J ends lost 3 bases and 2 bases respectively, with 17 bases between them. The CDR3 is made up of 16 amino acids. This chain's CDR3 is CASSFPPLLGAYEQYF. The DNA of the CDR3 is TGTGCCAGCAGCTTCCCCCCGCTGCTAGGGGCCTACGAGCAGTACTTC. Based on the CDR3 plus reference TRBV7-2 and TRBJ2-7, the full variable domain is GAGVSQSPSNKVTEKGKDVELRCDPISGHTALYWYRQSLGQGLEFLIYFQGNSAPDKSGLPSDRFSAERTGGSVSTLTIQRTQQEDSAVYLCASSFPPLLGAYEQYFGPGTRLTVT.

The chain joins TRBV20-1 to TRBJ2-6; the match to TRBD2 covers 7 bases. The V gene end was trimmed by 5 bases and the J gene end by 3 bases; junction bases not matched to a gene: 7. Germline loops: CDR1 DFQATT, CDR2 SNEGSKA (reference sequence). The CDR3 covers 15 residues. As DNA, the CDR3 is TGCAGTGCTGGACGCGGGGGATATGGGGCCAACGTCCTGACTTTC. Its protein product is CSAGRGGYGANVLTF.

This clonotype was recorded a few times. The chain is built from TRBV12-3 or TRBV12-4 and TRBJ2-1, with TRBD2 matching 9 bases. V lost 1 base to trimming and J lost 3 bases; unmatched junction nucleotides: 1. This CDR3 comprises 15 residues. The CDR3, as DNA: TGTGCCAGCAGTTTAGGAGCGGGGGGCTACAATGAGCAGTTCTTC. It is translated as CASSLGAGGYNEQFF.